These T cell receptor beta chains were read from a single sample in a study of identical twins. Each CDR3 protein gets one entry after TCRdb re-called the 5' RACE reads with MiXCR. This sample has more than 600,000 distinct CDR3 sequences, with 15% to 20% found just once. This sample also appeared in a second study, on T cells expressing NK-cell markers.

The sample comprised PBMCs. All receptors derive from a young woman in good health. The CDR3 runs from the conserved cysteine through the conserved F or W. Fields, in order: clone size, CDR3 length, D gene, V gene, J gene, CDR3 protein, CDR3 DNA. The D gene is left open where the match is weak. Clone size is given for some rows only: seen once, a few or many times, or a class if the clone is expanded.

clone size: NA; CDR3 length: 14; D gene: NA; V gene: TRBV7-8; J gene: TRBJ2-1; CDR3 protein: CASSGRQDYNEQFF; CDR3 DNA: TGTGCCAGCAGCGGCCGACAGGATTACAATGAGCAGTTCTTC
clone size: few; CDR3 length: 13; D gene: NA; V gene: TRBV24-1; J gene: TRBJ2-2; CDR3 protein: CAIYTVGVGELFF; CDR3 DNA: TGTGCCATATATACCGTCGGAGTCGGGGAGCTGTTTTTT
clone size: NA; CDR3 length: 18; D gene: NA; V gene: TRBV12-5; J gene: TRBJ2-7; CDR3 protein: CASGLVLDGQLHSYEQYF; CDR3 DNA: TGTGCTAGTGGTTTGGTATTGGACGGGCAGTTACACTCCTACGAGCAGTACTTC
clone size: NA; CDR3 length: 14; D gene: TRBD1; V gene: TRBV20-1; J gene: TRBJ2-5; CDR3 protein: CSAPGQGGINTQYF; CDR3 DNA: TGCAGTGCCCCCGGACAGGGGGGGATCAACACCCAGTACTTC
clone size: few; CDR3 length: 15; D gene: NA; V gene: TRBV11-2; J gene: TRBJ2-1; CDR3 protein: CASSSLRELYNEQFF; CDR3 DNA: TGTGCCAGCAGCTCCCTCAGGGAACTCTACAATGAGCAGTTCTTC
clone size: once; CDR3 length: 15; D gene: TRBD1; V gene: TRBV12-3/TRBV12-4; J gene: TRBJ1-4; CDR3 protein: CASSPGTGGDEKLFF; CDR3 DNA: TGTGCCAGCAGTCCCGGGACAGGGGGCGATGAAAAACTGTTTTTT
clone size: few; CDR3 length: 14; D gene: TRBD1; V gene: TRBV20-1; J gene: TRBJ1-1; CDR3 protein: CSARDFRGNSEAFF; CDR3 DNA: TGCAGTGCTAGGGATTTCAGGGGGAACTCTGAAGCCTTCTTT
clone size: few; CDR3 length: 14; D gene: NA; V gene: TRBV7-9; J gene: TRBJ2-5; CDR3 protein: CASSFRRDQETQYF; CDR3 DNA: TGTGCCAGCAGTTTCCGCCGGGACCAAGAGACCCAGTACTTC
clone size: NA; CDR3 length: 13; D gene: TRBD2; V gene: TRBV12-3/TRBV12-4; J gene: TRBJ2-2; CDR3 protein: CAGGDLNTGELFF; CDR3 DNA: TGTGCGGGGGGGGACCTGAACACCGGGGAGCTGTTTTTT
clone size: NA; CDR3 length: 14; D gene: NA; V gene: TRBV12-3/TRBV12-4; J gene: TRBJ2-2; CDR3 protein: CASKTRDGAGELFF; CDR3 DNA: TGTGCCAGCAAGACCCGTGATGGGGCCGGGGAGCTGTTTTTT
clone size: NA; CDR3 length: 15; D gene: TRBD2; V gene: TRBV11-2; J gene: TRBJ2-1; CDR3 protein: CASSLMTSRGNEQFF; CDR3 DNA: TGTGCCAGCAGCTTAATGACTAGCCGCGGCAATGAGCAGTTCTTC
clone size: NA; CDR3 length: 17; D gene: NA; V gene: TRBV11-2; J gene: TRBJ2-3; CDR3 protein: CASSLFLVQSLTDTQYF; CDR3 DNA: TGTGCCAGCAGCTTATTCTTGGTACAGAGCCTCACAGATACGCAGTATTTT
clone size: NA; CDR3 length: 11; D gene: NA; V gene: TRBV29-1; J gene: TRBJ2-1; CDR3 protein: CSVGASGEQFF; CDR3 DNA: TGCAGCGTTGGTGCCTCCGGTGAGCAGTTCTTC
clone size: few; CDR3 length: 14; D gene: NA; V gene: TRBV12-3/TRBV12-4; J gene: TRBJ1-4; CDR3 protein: CASSQDSSPEKLFF; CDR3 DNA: TGTGCCAGCAGTCAGGACAGTAGTCCTGAAAAACTGTTTTTT
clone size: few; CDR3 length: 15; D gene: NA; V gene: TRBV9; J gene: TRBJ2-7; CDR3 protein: CASSTYGDASYEQYF; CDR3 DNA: TGTGCCAGCAGCACTTACGGGGACGCTAGTTACGAGCAGTACTTC
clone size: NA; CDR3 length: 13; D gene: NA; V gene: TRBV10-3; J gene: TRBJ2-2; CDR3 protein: CAISWGNTGELFF; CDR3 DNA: TGTGCCATCAGTTGGGGGAACACCGGGGAGCTGTTTTTT
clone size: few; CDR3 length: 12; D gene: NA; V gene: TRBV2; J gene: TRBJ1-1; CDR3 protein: CASRRAGTEAFF; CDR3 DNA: TGTGCCAGCAGGCGGGCGGGCACGGAAGCTTTCTTT
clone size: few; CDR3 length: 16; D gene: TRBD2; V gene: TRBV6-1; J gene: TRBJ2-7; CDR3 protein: CASRRMGLAGVHEQYF; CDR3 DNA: TGTGCCAGCAGACGAATGGGACTAGCGGGAGTTCACGAGCAGTACTTC
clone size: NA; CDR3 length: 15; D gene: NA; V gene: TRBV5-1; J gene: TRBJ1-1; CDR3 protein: CASSLSLQGITEAFF; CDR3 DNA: TGCGCCAGCAGCTTGTCCCTTCAGGGTATCACTGAAGCTTTCTTT
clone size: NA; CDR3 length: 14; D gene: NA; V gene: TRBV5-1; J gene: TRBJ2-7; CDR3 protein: CATKRELGSYEQYF; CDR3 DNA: TGCGCCACCAAAAGAGAGCTTGGTTCCTACGAGCAGTACTTC
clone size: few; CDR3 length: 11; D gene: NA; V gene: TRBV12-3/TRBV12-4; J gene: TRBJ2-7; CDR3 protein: CASQGRGEQYF; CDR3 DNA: TGTGCCAGTCAAGGCCGGGGCGAGCAGTACTTC
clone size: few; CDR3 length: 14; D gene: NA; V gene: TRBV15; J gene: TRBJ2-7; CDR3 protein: CATSRDKGVGEQYF; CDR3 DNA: TGTGCCACCAGCAGAGATAAGGGAGTGGGGGAGCAGTACTTC
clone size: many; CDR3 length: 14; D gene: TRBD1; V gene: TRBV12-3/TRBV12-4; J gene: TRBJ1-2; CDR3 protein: CASRRGGQGHGYTF; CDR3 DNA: TGTGCCAGCCGAAGGGGGGGACAGGGGCATGGCTACACCTTC
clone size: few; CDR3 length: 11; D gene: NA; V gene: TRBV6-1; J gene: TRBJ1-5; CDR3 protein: CASSEDQPQHF; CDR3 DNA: TGTGCCAGCAGTGAAGATCAGCCCCAGCATTTT
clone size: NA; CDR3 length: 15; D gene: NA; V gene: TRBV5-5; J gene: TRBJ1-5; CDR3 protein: CASSSEWGADQPQHF; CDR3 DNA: TGTGCCAGCAGCTCGGAGTGGGGGGCCGATCAGCCCCAGCATTTT
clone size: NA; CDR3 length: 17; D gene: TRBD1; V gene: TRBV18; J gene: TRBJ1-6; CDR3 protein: CASSSTYGQGWNSPLHF; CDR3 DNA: TGTGCCAGCTCATCCACATACGGACAGGGGTGGAATTCACCCCTCCACTTT
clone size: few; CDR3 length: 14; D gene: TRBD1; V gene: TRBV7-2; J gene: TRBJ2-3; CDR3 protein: CASSQDRGPDTQYF; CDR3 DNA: TGTGCCAGCAGCCAGGACAGGGGGCCAGATACGCAGTATTTT
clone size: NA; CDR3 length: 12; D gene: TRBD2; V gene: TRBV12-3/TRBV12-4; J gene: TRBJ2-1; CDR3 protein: CASSQIAGGEFF; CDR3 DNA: TGTGCCAGCAGTCAAATAGCGGGGGGGGAGTTCTTC
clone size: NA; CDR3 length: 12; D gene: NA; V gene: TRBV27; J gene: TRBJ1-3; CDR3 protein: CASSSPRGPEYF; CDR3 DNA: TGTGCCAGCAGTTCACCAAGGGGACCTGAGTATTTT
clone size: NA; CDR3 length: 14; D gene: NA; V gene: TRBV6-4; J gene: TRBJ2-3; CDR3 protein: CASSDSEATDTQYF; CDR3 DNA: TGTGCCAGCAGCGACTCTGAGGCCACAGATACGCAGTATTTT
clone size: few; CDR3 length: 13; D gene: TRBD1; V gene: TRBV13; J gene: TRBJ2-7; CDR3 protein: CASSSPGQNEQYF; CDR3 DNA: TGTGCCAGCAGCTCTCCGGGACAGAACGAGCAGTACTTC
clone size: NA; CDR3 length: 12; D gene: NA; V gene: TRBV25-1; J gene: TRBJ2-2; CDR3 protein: CASMAHTGELFF; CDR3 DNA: TGTGCCAGCATGGCGCATACCGGGGAGCTGTTTTTT
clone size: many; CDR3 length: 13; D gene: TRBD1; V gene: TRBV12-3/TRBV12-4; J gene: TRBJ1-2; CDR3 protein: CASRTGLNYGYTF; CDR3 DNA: TGTGCCAGCCGGACAGGGCTTAACTATGGCTACACCTTC
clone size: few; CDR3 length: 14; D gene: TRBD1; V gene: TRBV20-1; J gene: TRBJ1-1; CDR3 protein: CSAGGGQRGTEAFF; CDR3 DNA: TGCAGTGCTGGAGGGGGACAGCGGGGGACTGAAGCTTTCTTT
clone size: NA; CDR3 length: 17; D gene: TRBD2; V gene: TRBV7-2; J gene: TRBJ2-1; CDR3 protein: CASSFPEGTSGRNEQFF; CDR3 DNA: TGTGCCAGCAGCTTTCCCGAAGGGACTAGCGGGAGGAATGAGCAGTTCTTC
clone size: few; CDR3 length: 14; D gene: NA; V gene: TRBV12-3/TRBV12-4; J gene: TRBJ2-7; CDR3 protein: CASSARYNSYEQYF; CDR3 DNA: TGTGCCAGCAGTGCCCGGTATAACTCCTACGAGCAGTACTTC
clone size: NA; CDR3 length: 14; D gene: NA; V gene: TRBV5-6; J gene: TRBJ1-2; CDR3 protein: CASSTETGNYGYTF; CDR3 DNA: TGTGCCAGCAGCACCGAGACGGGGAACTATGGCTACACCTTC
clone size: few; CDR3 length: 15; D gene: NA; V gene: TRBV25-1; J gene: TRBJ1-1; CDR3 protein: CASSESGTGLTEAFF; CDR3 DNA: TGTGCCAGCAGTGAATCGGGAACAGGGCTAACTGAAGCTTTCTTT
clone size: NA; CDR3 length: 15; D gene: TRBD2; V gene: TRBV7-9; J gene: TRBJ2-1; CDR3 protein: CASSWEGNIYNEQFF; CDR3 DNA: TGTGCCAGCAGCTGGGAGGGTAATATCTACAATGAGCAGTTCTTC
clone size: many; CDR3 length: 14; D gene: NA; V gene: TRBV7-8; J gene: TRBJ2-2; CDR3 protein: CASSRTANTGELFF; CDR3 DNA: TGTGCCAGCAGCCGGACAGCGAACACCGGGGAGCTGTTTTTT
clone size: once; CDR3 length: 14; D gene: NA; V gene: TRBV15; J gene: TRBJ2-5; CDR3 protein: CATSRDGIPGTQYF; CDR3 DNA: TGTGCCACCAGCAGAGATGGTATCCCGGGGACCCAGTACTTC
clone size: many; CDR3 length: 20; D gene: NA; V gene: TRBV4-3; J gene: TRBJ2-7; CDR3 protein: CASSQDLSGTQDFPTYEQYF; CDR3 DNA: TGCGCCAGCAGCCAAGATTTGAGCGGGACACAAGACTTCCCAACCTACGAGCAGTACTTC
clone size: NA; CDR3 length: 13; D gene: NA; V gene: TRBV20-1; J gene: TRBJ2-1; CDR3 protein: CSAPRRDIDEQFF; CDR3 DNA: TGCAGTGCCCCACGGCGGGATATAGATGAGCAGTTCTTC
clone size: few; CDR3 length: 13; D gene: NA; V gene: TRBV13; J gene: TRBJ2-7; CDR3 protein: CASSATGTSEQYF; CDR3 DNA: TGTGCCAGCAGCGCTACAGGGACAAGCGAGCAGTACTTC
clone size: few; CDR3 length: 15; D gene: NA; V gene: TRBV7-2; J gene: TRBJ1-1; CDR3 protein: CASISDSASGGEAFF; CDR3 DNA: TGTGCCAGCATCTCTGATAGCGCCTCCGGGGGAGAAGCTTTCTTT
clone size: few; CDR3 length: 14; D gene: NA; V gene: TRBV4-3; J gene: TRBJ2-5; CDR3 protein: CASSQSGLQETQYF; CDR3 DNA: TGCGCCAGCAGCCAATCCGGGCTCCAAGAGACCCAGTACTTC
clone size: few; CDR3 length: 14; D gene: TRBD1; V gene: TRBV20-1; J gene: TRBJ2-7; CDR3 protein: CSANPDRGPYEQYF; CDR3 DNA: TGCAGTGCTAACCCGGACAGGGGGCCCTACGAGCAGTACTTC
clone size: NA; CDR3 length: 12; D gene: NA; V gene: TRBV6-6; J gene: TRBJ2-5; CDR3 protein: CASSYPPEGQYF; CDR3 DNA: TGTGCCAGCAGTTACCCCCCAGAGGGCCAGTACTTC
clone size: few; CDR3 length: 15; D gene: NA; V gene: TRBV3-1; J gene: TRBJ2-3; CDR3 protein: CASSHLQGGTDTQYF; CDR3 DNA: TGTGCCAGCAGCCACTTACAGGGTGGAACAGATACGCAGTATTTT
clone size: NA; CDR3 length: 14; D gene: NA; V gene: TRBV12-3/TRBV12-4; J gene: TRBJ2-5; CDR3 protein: CASRNGGDQETQYF; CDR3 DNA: TGTGCCAGCAGGAACGGGGGAGATCAAGAGACCCAGTACTTC
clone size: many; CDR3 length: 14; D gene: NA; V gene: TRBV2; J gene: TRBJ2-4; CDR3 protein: CASSGQGRGNIQYF; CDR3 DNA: TGTGCCAGCAGTGGACAGGGTCGGGGGAACATTCAGTACTTC
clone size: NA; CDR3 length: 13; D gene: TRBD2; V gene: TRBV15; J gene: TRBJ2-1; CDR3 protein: CATSFSGNYEQFF; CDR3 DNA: TGTGCCACCAGTTTTAGCGGGAACTATGAGCAGTTCTTC
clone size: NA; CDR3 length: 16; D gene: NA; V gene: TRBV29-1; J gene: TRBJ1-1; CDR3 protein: CSVEPHGRPEGTEAFF; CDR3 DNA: TGCAGCGTTGAACCCCACGGACGCCCTGAAGGCACTGAAGCTTTCTTT
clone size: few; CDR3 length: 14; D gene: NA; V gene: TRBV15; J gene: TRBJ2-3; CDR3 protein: CATSQVPQQDTQYF; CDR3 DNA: TGTGCCACCAGCCAAGTCCCTCAACAAGATACGCAGTATTTT